The T cell receptor beta chain described here comes from a study of read filtering for tumor transcriptome and immune sequencing. Overall study context: IR-seq gave about 4.05 to 11 million TCR reads per sample; RNA-seq gave roughly 80 to 1273. Overall study results and limits: Even smaller IR-seq throughput identified most shared clonotypes.

The library was built from roughly 400 ng RNA with molecular barcoded adaptors for alpha/delta and beta/gamma chains. TCRdb re-analysed the reads in MiXCR, keeping a single row per CDR3 protein. The sample holds about 130,000 distinct CDR3 sequences; less than 15% are singletons and the top ten take just under 8.5%. Trimming removed 0 bases from V and 5 bases from J, with 11 bases in between. Germline lookup yields CDR1 SGHKS and CDR2 YYEKEE (reference sequence). The CDR3 covers 15 residues. This clonotype occurred many times. Its antigen remains unidentified. This chain connects TRBV5-5 to TRBJ2-2, with D tentatively TRBD1 or TRBD2 (5 bases each). The sample taken for sequencing was a population of CD138-negative cells sorted from bone marrow. This sequence originates from a donor at least 40 years old with multiple myeloma. The CDR3 protein is CASSLAGAPTGELFF. The CDR3 nucleotides are TGTGCCAGCAGCTTGGCCGGGGCCCCAACCGGGGAGCTGTTTTTT.